Listed here are 15 T cell receptor beta chains from one sample, sequenced in a study of beta chain features in type 1 diabetes. The sequenced template was cDNA made from the entire isolated RNA. Method: immunoSEQ multiplex PCR; TCRdb's copy keeps in-frame clones and lacks some. The sample lists more than 150,000 clones, 11% occurring once. The sample comprised central memory CD4+ T cells from blood. The source of these receptors is a man between 18 and 35 years old in good health.

The chain joins TRBV28 to TRBJ2-7; 7 bases are shared with TRBD2. Germline V gene sequence: CDR1 MDHEN, CDR2 SYDVKM. The CDR3 loop spans 13 amino acids. V was pared by 7 bases and J by 0 bases, with 3 bases of the junction left unmatched. The CDR3 reads CASTGTTSYEQYF. In nucleotides, the CDR3 is TGTGCCAGCACCGGGACTACCTCCTACGAGCAGTACTTC.

The J gene is TRBJ2-7, the V gene TRBV6-1; D perhaps matches TRBD1 (6 bases). This CDR3 comprises 16 residues. The V and J ends lost 2 bases and 5 bases respectively, with 19 bases between them. CDR1 is MNHNS and CDR2 is SASEGT in the germline V gene. The CDR3 here is CASSEISGVGFNEQYF. CDR3 bases: TGTGCCAGCAGTGAAATATCAGGGGTTGGATTTAACGAGCAGTACTTC.

In its sample, this clone was seen a few times. The chain couples TRBV30 to TRBJ1-6; unclear D gene. Trimming pared 3 bases from V and 2 bases from J, leaving 11 bases between. Looked up from germline, CDR1 is GTSNPN and CDR2 is SVGIG (reference sequence). This CDR3 contains 15 residues. CDR3 residues: CAWSFWVAYNSPLHF. The CDR3 nucleotides are TGTGCCTGGAGCTTCTGGGTCGCCTATAATTCACCCCTCCACTTT.

The chain combines TRBV10-3 with TRBJ1-1; TRBD1 matches at 7 bases. Germline-derived CDR1 and CDR2 are ENHRY and SYGVKD. V was pared by 4 bases and J by 3 bases, with 2 bases of the junction left unmatched. The CDR3 runs to 13 residues. In DNA form, the CDR3 reads TGTGCCATCAGTGGGAGGGGGCACACTGAAGCTTTCTTT. Encoded protein: CAISGRGHTEAFF.

The count of this clone is one. V usage is TRBV5-6 and J usage is TRBJ2-7, with a weak D call TRBD2 (7 bases). Germline V gene sequence: CDR1 SGHDT, CDR2 YYEEEE. The CDR3 loop spans 15 amino acids. Trimming left V 4 bases short and J 3 bases short, with 17 bases between. CDR3 coding DNA: TGTGCCAGCAGCCCGACGGGGGGCGTCGGCTACGAGCAGTACTTC. Encoded protein: CASSPTGGVGYEQYF. The full variable domain, with the rest looked up from reference TRBV5-6 and TRBJ2-7, is DAGVTQSPTHLIKTRGQQVTLRCSPKSGHDTVSWYQQALGQGPQFIFQYYEEEERQRGNFPDRFSGHQFPNYSSELNVNALLLGDSALYLCASSPTGGVGYEQYFGPGTRLTVT.

V and J are TRBV28 and TRBJ2-3; 10 bases match TRBD1. Germline V gives CDR1 MDHEN, CDR2 SYDVKM. The CDR3 contains 16 residues. The ends lost 5 bases at V and 0 bases at J; junction bases unmatched: 5. CDR3 coding DNA: TGTGCCAGCAGTCCTGACAGGGGGCCCAGCACAGATACGCAGTATTTT. It encodes CASSPDRGPSTDTQYF.

The V and J genes are TRBV4-3 and TRBJ2-5, with 9 bases that match TRBD1. V shed 4 bases, J shed 4 bases, and the junction held 10 bases outside the gene matches. Looked up from germline, CDR1 is LGHNA and CDR2 is YSLEER. The CDR3 covers 16 residues. The CDR3 DNA sequence: TGCGCCAGCAGCCCCTTCGGGACAGGGCTTGGAGAGACCCAGTACTTC. Protein product: CASSPFGTGLGETQYF.

The chain carries TRBV28 and TRBJ2-1; 9 bases match TRBD2. V trimming: 1 base; J trimming: 16 bases; junction bases outside the gene matches: 5. Germline V gives CDR1 MDHEN, CDR2 SYDVKM. CDR3 length: 12 residues. This CDR3 reads CASSLLAGDFFF. The CDR3 DNA reads as TGTGCCAGCAGTTTATTAGCGGGGGACTTCTTCTTC.

This clone was observed a handful of times. The gene calls are TRBV25-1 and TRBJ1-5; the D gene is possibly TRBD1 (5 bases). With 6 bases removed from V and 2 bases from J, the gap between germline ends came to 14 bases. The germline gives CDR1 MGHDK, CDR2 SYGVNS. The CDR3 is 15 residues long. The CDR3 DNA sequence: TGTGCCAGCAGGCCCGCTGGGGCGCGCAATCAGCCCCAGCATTTT. Amino acids: CASRPAGARNQPQHF.

The CDR3, as DNA: TGTGCCAGCAGCTTAAAAACGGGACAGGGCGTCTATGGCTACACCTTC. Amino acid sequence: CASSLKTGQGVYGYTF. The V call is TRBV7-2, the J call TRBJ1-2; 9 bases are shared with TRBD1. Germline CDR1 reads SGHTA; CDR2 reads FQGNSA. CDR3 size: 16 residues. V trimming: 2 bases; J trimming: 4 bases; junction bases outside the gene matches: 8.

The chain carries TRBV9 and TRBJ2-7, with D hard to call. The CDR3 length is 12 residues. CDR1 is SGDLS, CDR2 YYNGEE, per germline. V dropped 0 bases and J dropped 6 bases, with 7 bases sitting between them. The DNA for the CDR3 is TGTGCCAGCAGCGTAGGAACGCGCGAGCAGTACTTC. Its protein is CASSVGTREQYF.

CDR3 protein: CASSYSGTELYF. CDR3 nucleotide sequence: TGTGCCAGCAGCTATTCCGGGACCGAGTTGTACTTC. The rearrangement uses TRBV7-9 and TRBJ2-7; D is perhaps TRBD1 or TRBD2 (5 bases each). Germline assignment: CDR1 SEHNR and CDR2 FQNEAQ (reference sequence). V lost 4 bases, J lost 12 bases, and 16 bases lay in between. CDR3 size: 12 residues.

This clone was seen more than once but under ten times. The chain joins TRBV7-2 to TRBJ2-7, with TRBD2 matching over 10 bases. CDR1 SGHTA and CDR2 FQGNSA come from the germline V gene. CDR3 length equals 14 residues. V shed 7 bases, J shed 5 bases, and the junction held 8 bases outside the gene matches. In DNA, the CDR3 is TGTGCCAGCAACACGGGACTAGCGAAAAACGAGCAGTACTTC. This sequence encodes CASNTGLAKNEQYF.

The chain uses TRBV7-2 and TRBJ1-4, with D hard to call. The germline CDR1 and CDR2 sequences are SGHTA and FQGNSA. V lost 4 bases and J 8 bases, leaving 14 bases between the germline ends. The CDR3 totals 14 residues. The CDR3: CASSSPRKGEKLFF. The CDR3 DNA reads TGTGCCAGCAGCTCCCCCAGGAAAGGGGAAAAACTGTTTTTT.

V usage is TRBV7-9 and J usage is TRBJ1-4; D gene unclear. CDR1 and CDR2 (germline): SEHNR, FQNEAQ (reference sequence). Trimming cost V 1 base and J 6 bases, with 6 bases left between them. The CDR3 has 13 amino acids. The CDR3 is CASSLVAYEKLFF. In DNA, the CDR3 is TGTGCCAGCAGCTTAGTGGCCTATGAAAAACTGTTTTTT.